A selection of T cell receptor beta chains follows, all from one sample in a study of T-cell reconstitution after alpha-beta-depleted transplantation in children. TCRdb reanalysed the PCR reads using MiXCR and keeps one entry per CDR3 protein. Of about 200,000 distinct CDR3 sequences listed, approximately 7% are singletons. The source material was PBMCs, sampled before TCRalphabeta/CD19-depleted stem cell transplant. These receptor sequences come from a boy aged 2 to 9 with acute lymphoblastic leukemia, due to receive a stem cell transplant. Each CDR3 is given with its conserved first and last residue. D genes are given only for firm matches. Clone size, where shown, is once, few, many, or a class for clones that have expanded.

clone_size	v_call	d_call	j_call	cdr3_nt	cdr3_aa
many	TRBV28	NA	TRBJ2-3	TGTGCCAGCAGACCTTGGGAATATCGTACAGATACGCAGTATTTT	CASRPWEYRTDTQYF
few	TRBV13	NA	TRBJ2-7	TGTGCCAGCAGCTTATCGGAGAACGAGCAGTACTTC	CASSLSENEQYF
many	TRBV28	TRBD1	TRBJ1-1	TGTGCCAGCAGGCCGACAGGGAGCACTGAAGCTTTCTTT	CASRPTGSTEAFF
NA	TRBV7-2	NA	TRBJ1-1	TGTGCCAGCAGCTTAGTGACATCGAACACTGAAGCTTTCTTT	CASSLVTSNTEAFF
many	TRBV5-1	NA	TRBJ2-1	TGCGCCAGCAGCTTGGACTCTTCCTACAATGAGCAGTTCTTC	CASSLDSSYNEQFF
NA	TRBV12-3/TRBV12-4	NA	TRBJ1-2	TGTGCCAGCAGTGGGCGGACTGAGAACTATGGCTACACCTTC	CASSGRTENYGYTF
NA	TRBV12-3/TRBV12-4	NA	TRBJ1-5	TGTGCCAGCAGTGAACTGGGGGGCTATCAGCCCCAGCATTTT	CASSELGGYQPQHF
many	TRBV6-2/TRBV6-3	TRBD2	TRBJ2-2	TGTGCCAGCAGTTATTCGGGAGGGCTCAACACCGGGGAGCTGTTTTTT	CASSYSGGLNTGELFF
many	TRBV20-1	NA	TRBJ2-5	TGCAGTGCTAGAGATGCAAGGACTACACAAGAGACCCAGTACTTC	CSARDARTTQETQYF
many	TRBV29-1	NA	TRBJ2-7	TGCAGCGTTGAGGGGAGCGCTACCTACGAGCAGTACTTC	CSVEGSATYEQYF
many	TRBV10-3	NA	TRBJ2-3	TGTGCCATCAGTGAAGGGGGAGTGCCAGATACGCAGTATTTT	CAISEGGVPDTQYF
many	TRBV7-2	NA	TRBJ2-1	TGTGCCAGCAGCTTAAGGGGGGTCAATGAGCAGTTCTTC	CASSLRGVNEQFF
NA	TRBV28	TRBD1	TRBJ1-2	TGTGCCAGCAGTTTATCACAGGGGGCGAACTATGGCTACACCTTC	CASSLSQGANYGYTF
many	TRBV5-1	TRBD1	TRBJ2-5	TGCGCCAGCAGCATAATGACAGGGACCGACCAAGAGACCCAGTACTTC	CASSIMTGTDQETQYF
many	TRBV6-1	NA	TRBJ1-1	TGTGCCAGCAGTGAAGTCCCCTTAAACACTGAAGCTTTCTTT	CASSEVPLNTEAFF
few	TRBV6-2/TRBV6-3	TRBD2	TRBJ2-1	TGTGCCAGCAGTCGACTAGCGGCCGAGTGGAATGAGCAGTTCTTC	CASSRLAAEWNEQFF
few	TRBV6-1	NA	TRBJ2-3	TGTGCCAGCAGTGATGGAGGGACCACAGATACGCAGTATTTT	CASSDGGTTDTQYF
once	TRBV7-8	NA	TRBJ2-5	TGTGCCAGCAGCTTAGCGAGGAGAGATCCAGAGACCCAGTACTTC	CASSLARRDPETQYF
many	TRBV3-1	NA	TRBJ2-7	TGTGCCAGCAGCCAAGACCGATACGAGCAGTACTTC	CASSQDRYEQYF